The 32 T cell receptor beta chains in this list originate from one sample, sequenced in a study of cytomegalovirus exposure and HLA in healthy donors. The study ran its PCR with 60 Vbeta and 13 Jbeta primers. Here immunoSEQ multiplex PCR was the method, and the copy in TCRdb shows in-frame clones only, minus some. The data hold fewer than 100,000 clones, with about 80% observed a single time. The specimen was PBMCs. The receptors stem from a woman between 55 and 75 years old in good health and CMV-seronegative.

CDR3 DNA: TGTGCCAGCAGTGAGGGCCAGGCGAGCAATCAGCCCCAGCATTTT. It encodes CASSEGQASNQPQHF. This rearrangement joins TRBV2 to TRBJ1-5; D is uncertain. Trimming took 3 bases from V and 1 from J, leaving 10 bases between them. CDR3 length: 15 residues. Germline loops: CDR1 SNHLY, CDR2 FYNNEI.

V usage is TRBV30 and J usage is TRBJ2-1, with 8 bases lining up with TRBD1. The CDR3 is 14 residues long. In germline, CDR1 is GTSNPN, CDR2 SVGIG (reference sequence). V lost 4 bases and J lost 1; bases outside the gene matches: 3. CDR3 in amino acids: CAWNRDRSYNEQFF. The CDR3 DNA follows: TGTGCCTGGAATCGGGACAGGTCCTACAATGAGCAGTTCTTC. Filled out from reference TRBV30 and TRBJ2-1, the complete variable domain reads SQTIHQWPATLVQPVGSPLSLECTVEGTSNPNLYWYRQAAGRGLQLLFYSVGIGQISSEVPQNLSASRPQDRQFILSSKKLLLSDSGFYLCAWNRDRSYNEQFFGPGTRLTVL.

The chain has TRBV7-9 and TRBJ1-3, with D possibly being TRBD1 (6 bases). Germline V gene data show CDR1 as SEHNR and CDR2 as FQNEAQ (reference sequence). V was shortened by 5 bases and J by 4 bases, with 12 bases between the two germline ends. CDR3 length: 14 residues. The CDR3 nucleotides read TGTGCCAGCAGCGAGAGACAGGTGGGAAACACCATATATTTT. Translated: CASSERQVGNTIYF.

This clone has a handful of counts. The rearrangement joins TRBV25-1 to TRBJ2-5, with 13 bases aligning to TRBD2. The CDR3 is 17 residues long. Germline assignment: CDR1 MGHDK and CDR2 SYGVNS. Trimming took 1 base from V and 4 from J; bases not matched to a gene: 6. CDR3: CASSEWTSGGPPETQYF. In DNA, the CDR3 is TGTGCCAGCAGTGAATGGACTAGCGGGGGCCCACCAGAGACCCAGTACTTC.

The V call is TRBV10-1, the J call TRBJ2-7; 9 bases align to TRBD1. V lost 8 bases, J lost 5 bases, and 13 bases stayed unmatched. This CDR3 contains 15 residues. Germline CDR1 WNHNN, CDR2 SYGVQD (reference sequence). In DNA, the CDR3 is TGCGCCAGCGCCGGACCTGGGACAGGGTTTGACGAGCAGTACTTC. It codes for CASAGPGTGFDEQYF.

This sequence joins TRBV30 and TRBJ2-7, with 7 bases lining up with TRBD1. CDR1 is GTSNPN, CDR2 SVGIG, per germline (reference sequence). The CDR3 covers 14 residues. With 5 bases clipped from V and 1 base from J, the junction kept 8 bases outside the gene matches. The CDR3 sequence: CAWGPGTVSYEQYF. The CDR3 DNA follows: TGTGCCTGGGGCCCGGGGACAGTTTCCTACGAGCAGTACTTC.

V gene TRBV2 combines with J gene TRBJ1-1; TRBD1 is a possible D gene (5 bases). In germline, CDR1 is SNHLY, CDR2 FYNNEI. The germline V and J ends were trimmed by 3 bases and 0 bases, with 11 bases remaining between them. The length of the CDR3 is 15 residues. The CDR3 bases are TGTGCCAGCAGTGAGCAGGGCCCCATGAACACTGAAGCTTTCTTT. Amino acid sequence: CASSEQGPMNTEAFF.

V and J are TRBV5-6 and TRBJ1-2, with 7 bases fitting TRBD1. V dropped 1 base and J dropped 3; count of bases not matched to a gene: 12. The CDR3 runs 17 residues. CDR1 SGHDT and CDR2 YYEEEE come from the germline V gene. CDR3 in DNA: TGTGCCAGCAGCTTGTTTAGGGGGCAAGGAGTAGACTATGGCTACACCTTC. Translating it yields CASSLFRGQGVDYGYTF.

The J gene is TRBJ2-7, the V gene TRBV7-9; TRBD2 might be the D (5 bases). Looked up from germline, CDR1 is SEHNR and CDR2 is FQNEAQ (reference sequence). The ends were cut back, 5 bases at V and 7 bases at J, with 18 bases in the middle. The CDR3 is 14 residues long. The CDR3 region is CASSPDLAASEQYF. The CDR3 DNA is TGTGCCAGCAGCCCGGACCTAGCTGCCTCGGAGCAGTACTTC.

The rearrangement uses TRBV28 and TRBJ2-7, with 10 bases fitting TRBD2. The CDR3 has 15 residues. After removal of 5 bases from V and 1 base from J, the junction contained 5 bases not matched to a gene. Germline V gene lookup returns CDR1 MDHEN and CDR2 SYDVKM. The CDR3 region is CASSPRTSGSYEQYF. The CDR3 region has the DNA TGTGCCAGCAGTCCACGGACTAGCGGTTCCTACGAGCAGTACTTC.

V and J are TRBV28 and TRBJ1-5, with 7 bases that match TRBD1. This CDR3 comprises 15 residues. Germline CDR1 is MDHEN and CDR2 is SYDVKM. V dropped 2 bases and J dropped 5; count of bases not matched to a gene: 6. CDR3 DNA: TGTGCCAGCAGTTTAGGGACAGCCCTTGATCAGCCCCAGCATTTT. Translating it yields CASSLGTALDQPQHF.

This clone appeared a single time. This chain joins TRBV20-1 and TRBJ2-7, with no clear D. V was cut by 5 bases and J by 3 bases, with 8 bases left in between. Germline V lookup: CDR1 DFQATT, CDR2 SNEGSKA (reference sequence). This CDR3 has 11 residues. CDR3 nucleotides: TGCAGTGCTTCACAGAGCTACGAGCAGTACTTC. It yields the protein CSASQSYEQYF.

The DNA of the CDR3 is TGTGCCAGCAGCCCGCGGACAGGGGGCTATGGCTACACCTTC. It encodes CASSPRTGGYGYTF. The chain has TRBV9 and TRBJ1-2; 10 bases are a match to TRBD1. Unmatched junction bases numbered 4, after V lost 4 bases and J lost 4 bases. Germline V gene sequence: CDR1 SGDLS, CDR2 YYNGEE. The CDR3 contains 14 residues.

This clone came up a few times. This chain links TRBV5-1 with TRBJ2-7, with 7 nucleotides matching TRBD2. Trimming cost V 2 bases and J 2 bases; bases outside gene matches: 4. The CDR3 runs 14 residues. CDR1 is SGHRS and CDR2 is YFSETQ in the germline V gene. The CDR3 bases are TGCGCCAGCAGCTTATCCGGGACTACCTACGAGCAGTACTTC. This encodes CASSLSGTTYEQYF.

This chain connects TRBV6-6 to TRBJ2-7, with TRBD1 identical over 10 bases. The CDR3 covers 16 residues. Trimming cost V 6 bases and J 5 bases; bases outside gene matches: 13. CDR1 and CDR2 from the germline V gene are MNHNY and SVGAGI (reference sequence). The DNA of the CDR3 is TGTGCCAGCAGCTACGCCGGGGACAGGGGATACCACGAGCAGTACTTC. It is translated as CASSYAGDRGYHEQYF.

V and J are TRBV7-8 and TRBJ1-4, with 9 bases aligning to TRBD1. V shed 1 base, J shed 3 bases, and the junction held 9 bases outside the gene matches. The CDR3 covers 18 residues. Germline V gene sequence: CDR1 SGHVS, CDR2 FQNEAQ. CDR3 sequence reads: CASSLDSGTGWANEKLFF. The CDR3 bases are TGTGCCAGCAGCTTAGACTCCGGGACAGGGTGGGCTAATGAAAAACTGTTTTTT.

V is TRBV6-1 and J is TRBJ1-5; 7 bases match TRBD1. Trimming at V came to 6 bases and at J to 0 bases, leaving 5 bases not matched to a gene. CDR3 length equals 15 residues. From germline, CDR1 is MNHNS and CDR2 SASEGT. CDR3: CASRVTGDSNQPQHF. The CDR3 DNA reads TGTGCCAGCAGGGTTACAGGGGATAGCAATCAGCCCCAGCATTTT.

This clone appeared a single time. J is TRBJ1-1 and V is TRBV4-1; D remains unclear. The CDR3 is 13 residues long. The germline V gene encodes CDR1 MGHRA and CDR2 YSYEKL. V lost 4 bases, J lost 1 base, and 7 bases lay in between. The DNA of the CDR3 is TGCGCCAGCAGCCTACAGAGGAACACTGAAGCTTTCTTT. This sequence encodes CASSLQRNTEAFF.

This chain links TRBV6-6 with TRBJ1-3; TRBD1 aligns across 8 bases. Germline V gene lookup returns CDR1 MNHNY and CDR2 SVGAGI (reference sequence). V was clipped by 6 bases and J by 2 bases; unmatched bases: 6. This CDR3 spans 15 amino acids. The CDR3 DNA reads as TGTGCCAGCAGCCTGGACAGGGACCCTGGAAACACCATATATTTT. Protein product: CASSLDRDPGNTIYF.

The V gene is TRBV7-2, the J gene TRBJ2-5, with 8 bases that match TRBD1. Germline V CDR1 and CDR2: SGHTA, FQGNSA. V trimming: 1 base; J trimming: 1 base; junction bases outside the gene matches: 5. The CDR3 length is 16 residues. DNA for the CDR3: TGTGCCAGCAGCTTAGGCCCAGGGGGCTCCCAAGAGACCCAGTACTTC. It specifies CASSLGPGGSQETQYF.

The V and J genes are TRBV9 and TRBJ2-2, with D maybe TRBD2 (6 bases). Trimming removed 4 bases from V and 1 base from J, with 11 bases in between. This CDR3 has 15 residues. Germline V gene lookup returns CDR1 SGDLS and CDR2 YYNGEE. Here the CDR3 reads CASSPRDWNTGELFF. CDR3 in DNA: TGTGCCAGCAGCCCTAGGGACTGGAACACCGGGGAGCTGTTTTTT.

The V gene is TRBV7-9, the J gene TRBJ1-1, with no clear D. CDR3 size: 14 residues. The V end lost 5 bases, the J end lost 1 base, and 11 bases lay between the germline ends. The V gene's germline CDR1 is SEHNR and CDR2 FQNEAQ (reference sequence). CDR3 in amino acids: CASSTAGGNTEAFF. In DNA, the CDR3 is TGTGCCAGCAGCACGGCGGGCGGGAACACTGAAGCTTTCTTT.

This chain uses TRBV4-1 with TRBJ2-7; TRBD2 matches at 9 bases. This CDR3 contains 15 residues. V lost 1 base to trimming and J lost 1 base; unmatched junction nucleotides: 2. Germline V gives CDR1 MGHRA, CDR2 YSYEKL. The CDR3: CASSQVTSGSYEQYF. The CDR3 nucleotides are TGCGCCAGCAGCCAAGTTACTAGCGGGTCCTACGAGCAGTACTTC.

The table lists this clone with a few counts. The chain carries TRBV20-1 and TRBJ1-1; D gene unclear. CDR1 and CDR2 (germline): DFQATT, SNEGSKA (reference sequence). This CDR3 has 11 residues. The V gene lost 5 bases and the J gene lost 5 bases, with 9 bases spanning the gap. The CDR3 loop reads CSASRSTEAFF. The CDR3 DNA sequence: TGCAGTGCTTCGCGATCTACTGAAGCTTTCTTT.

The chain links TRBV15 to TRBJ1-1, with unresolved D. The V end lost 1 base, the J end lost 1 base, and 4 bases lay between the germline ends. Germline V gene data show CDR1 as LNHNV and CDR2 as YYDKDF (reference sequence). CDR3 length: 13 amino acids. Written as DNA, the CDR3 is TGTGCCACCAGCAGAGGACAGAACACTGAAGCTTTCTTT. This encodes CATSRGQNTEAFF.

V is TRBV2 and J is TRBJ2-2; D possibly corresponds to TRBD2 (6 bases). Germline V gene sequence: CDR1 SNHLY, CDR2 FYNNEI. The CDR3 extends over 13 amino acids. V was pared by 6 bases and J by 8 bases, with 13 bases between. The CDR3 DNA sequence: TGTGCCAGCAGGGCCGAGGAGGGAGGGGAGCTGTTTTTT. This sequence encodes CASRAEEGGELFF. Complete variable domain (other parts from reference TRBV2 and TRBJ2-2): EPEVTQTPSHQVTQMGQEVILRCVPISNHLYFYWYRQILGQKVEFLVSFYNNEISEKSEIFDDQFSVERPDGSNFTLKIRSTKLEDSAMYFCASRAEEGGELFFGEGSRLTVL.

The chain has TRBV28 and TRBJ2-1, with 13 positions matching TRBD2. This CDR3 spans 15 amino acids. V dropped 8 bases and J dropped 4; count of bases not matched to a gene: 5. From germline, CDR1 is MDHEN and CDR2 SYDVKM. DNA for the CDR3: TGTGCCAGCGCTACTAGCGGGGGGGTGTACAATGAGCAGTTCTTC. Translated: CASATSGGVYNEQFF.

The chain employs TRBV10-1 and TRBJ2-2, with no clear D. The V and J ends lost 2 bases and 7 bases respectively, with 8 bases between them. The length of the CDR3 is 13 residues. Germline CDR1 WNHNN, CDR2 SYGVQD (reference sequence). The CDR3 loop is CASSEGLNGELFF. CDR3 DNA sequence: TGCGCCAGCAGTGAGGGGCTCAACGGGGAGCTGTTTTTT.

The rearrangement uses TRBV4-1 and TRBJ1-1; 7 nucleotides agree with TRBD1. Germline V lookup: CDR1 MGHRA, CDR2 YSYEKL. The CDR3 runs to 15 residues. With 1 base clipped from V and 0 bases from J, the junction kept 2 bases outside the gene matches. CDR3 residues: CASSQGTGMNTEAFF. DNA for the CDR3: TGCGCCAGCAGCCAAGGGACAGGTATGAACACTGAAGCTTTCTTT.

V usage is TRBV5-5 and J usage is TRBJ1-4; 10 bases agree with TRBD1. Germline lookup yields CDR1 SGHKS and CDR2 YYEKEE (reference sequence). The CDR3 spans 15 residues. J was trimmed by 7 bases and V by 6 bases; bases with no gene match: 9. DNA of the CDR3: TGTGCCAGCACCCCGACCGGGACAGGGGCTGAAAAACTGTTTTTT. This gives the protein CASTPTGTGAEKLFF.

The chain combines TRBV15 with TRBJ2-1; the match to TRBD2 covers 12 bases. V lost 4 bases and J lost 3; bases outside the gene matches: 1. The CDR3 totals 15 residues. Germline V CDR1 and CDR2: LNHNV, YYDKDF (reference sequence). In DNA, the CDR3 is TGTGCCACCAGCATGGGACTAGCGGGCTACAATGAGCAGTTCTTC. It is translated as CATSMGLAGYNEQFF.

The chain links TRBV19 to TRBJ1-4, with D perhaps TRBD1 (6 bases). CDR3 length: 16 amino acids. The ends were cut back, 3 bases at V and 0 bases at J, with 11 bases in the middle. The germline gives CDR1 LNHDA, CDR2 SQIVND (reference sequence). CDR3 coding DNA: TGTGCCAGTAGTATTACAGGGCCAACAACTAATGAAAAACTGTTTTTT. Translating it yields CASSITGPTTNEKLFF.